These 27 T cell receptor beta chains were all obtained from the same sample, sequenced in a study of Ad26.COV2.S vaccination and SARS-CoV-2 variants. TCRdb's copy holds only in-frame clones and misses some; the assay was immunoSEQ multiplex PCR. This table has roughly 420,000 clones, 89% appearing once. Documented treatment: 19 received Ad26.COV2.S at low or high dose, single or two shots; 5 received placebo; per-sample allocation not given. Specimens were obtained on day 63 following the first vaccine or placebo injection. This material consisted of peripheral blood, taken in a trial of Ad26.COV2.S vaccine versus placebo. These receptors originate from a person between 18 and 65 years old who received the Ad26.COV2.S COVID-19 vaccine or a placebo.

In regard to this clone: Because the CDR3's place on the DNA is in doubt, the DNA is left out and the CDR3 is given as listed by TCRdb. This chain's CDR3 is CASSFGPGSNQPQHF. J is TRBJ1-5 and V is TRBV7-2. The length of the CDR3 is 15 amino acids, counting both ends. The V gene's germline CDR1 is SGHTA and CDR2 FQGNSA.

This clone was seen a handful of times. The chain uses TRBV5-6 and TRBJ2-5, with 8 bases matching TRBD1. This CDR3 has 14 amino acids. The ends lost 0 bases at V and 4 bases at J; junction bases unmatched: 2. CDR1 is SGHDT, CDR2 YYEEEE, per germline. The CDR3, as DNA: TGTGCCAGCAGCTTGGCTGGACAGGGAGAGACCCAGTACTTC. Its translation: CASSLAGQGETQYF.

V is TRBV7-9 and J is TRBJ1-2; D is perhaps TRBD1 (5 bases). Trimming cost V 2 bases and J 7 bases, with 17 bases left between them. This CDR3 has 15 residues. Germline V gene lookup returns CDR1 SEHNR and CDR2 FQNEAQ (reference sequence). CDR3 coding DNA: TGTGCCAGCAGCTTACCCTGGGACCCCTGGGGTGGCTACACCTTC. The encoded protein is CASSLPWDPWGGYTF.

The V and J genes are TRBV9 and TRBJ1-2; D call uncertain. With 3 bases removed from V and 1 base from J, the gap between germline ends came to 13 bases. The length of the CDR3 is 15 residues. Germline CDR1 is SGDLS and CDR2 is YYNGEE. The CDR3 is CASSAVPGGNYGYTF. The CDR3 nucleotides are TGTGCCAGCAGCGCCGTCCCCGGCGGTAACTATGGCTACACCTTC.

J is TRBJ2-3 and V is TRBV5-4, with 8 bases that match TRBD2. Germline V gene sequence: CDR1 SGHNT, CDR2 YYREEE (reference sequence). Unmatched junction bases numbered 10, after V lost 6 bases and J lost 1 base. The CDR3 contains 16 residues. DNA for the CDR3: TGTGCCAGCATAAAACGCGGGGGGCTAGGCACAGATACGCAGTATTTT. As protein: CASIKRGGLGTDTQYF.

The V gene is TRBV23-1, the J gene TRBJ2-1, with no clear D. TRBV23-1 is an ORF, and what it does is uncertain. The length of the CDR3 is 14 residues. V gave up 0 bases and J gave up 9 bases, with 12 bases separating them. The CDR3 nucleotides read TGCGCCAGCAGTCAATCGTGGAGCCTAAGTGAGCAGTTCTTC. It encodes CASSQSWSLSEQFF.

The chain has TRBV4-3 and TRBJ2-1; tentatively, D is TRBD2 (6 bases). The V end was cut by 3 bases, the J end by 11 bases, with 8 bases between. Germline V gives CDR1 LGHNA, CDR2 YSLEER. The CDR3 contains 11 residues. DNA for the CDR3: TGCGCCAGCAGCCAGGGGACTCAGCAGTTCTTC. This encodes CASSQGTQQFF.

The rearrangement uses TRBV3-1 (or the pseudogene TRBV3-2) and TRBJ1-1; tentatively, D is TRBD1 (6 bases). Germline lookup yields CDR1 LGHDT and CDR2 YNNKEL (reference sequence). The V gene lost 1 base and the J gene lost 5 bases, with 11 bases spanning the gap. There are 14 residues in the CDR3. For the CDR3, the DNA is TGTGCCAGCAGCCAAGTAGGGACAATGACTGAAGCTTTCTTT. Protein product: CASSQVGTMTEAFF.

The V call is TRBV15, the J call TRBJ2-5; D unclear. The germline CDR1 and CDR2 sequences are LNHNV and YYDKDF (reference sequence). The CDR3 is 17 amino acids. Trimming pared 0 bases from V and 0 bases from J, leaving 14 bases between. Here the CDR3 DNA reads TGTGCCACCAGCAGAGATTTTAAATACAGAAACCAAGAGACCCAGTACTTC. It encodes CATSRDFKYRNQETQYF.

The CDR3 region has the DNA TGTGCCAGTAGTCCCACAAGGGCCCCTTTGAATGAGCAGTTCTTC. It codes for CASSPTRAPLNEQFF. The gene calls are TRBV19 and TRBJ2-1; D is uncertain. Trimming took off 5 bases at V and 7 bases at J, with 18 bases between the two ends. The germline V gene has CDR1 LNHDA and CDR2 SQIVND (reference sequence). The CDR3 sequence is 15 residues long.

In this sample, this clone turned up once. The chain uses TRBV12-5 and TRBJ2-1; D remains ambiguous. Trimming stripped 6 bases from V and 0 bases from J, with 15 bases between. The germline V gene has CDR1 LGHNT and CDR2 FRNRAP. The CDR3 length is 16 residues. The CDR3 is CASGLFTGSSYNEQFF. The CDR3 bases are TGTGCTAGTGGACTCTTCACTGGAAGCTCCTACAATGAGCAGTTCTTC. The variable domain in full, completed from reference TRBV12-5 and TRBJ2-1, reads DARVTQTPRHKVTEMGQEVTMRCQPILGHNTVFWYRQTMMQGLELLAYFRNRAPLDDSGMPKDRFSAEMPDATLATLKIQPSEPRDSAVYFCASGLFTGSSYNEQFFGPGTRLTVL.

V gene TRBV28 combines with J gene TRBJ2-1; maybe TRBD1 (5 bases). The CDR3 has 12 amino acids. In germline, CDR1 is MDHEN, CDR2 SYDVKM. With 0 bases removed from V and 10 bases from J, the gap between germline ends came to 7 bases. The CDR3 DNA reads as TGTGCCAGCAGTTTATGGTCAGGGGAGCAGTTCTTC. Protein sequence: CASSLWSGEQFF.

This clone was detected only a few times. The gene calls are TRBV11-2 and TRBJ2-7; no reliable D call. The CDR3 sequence is 13 residues long. CDR1 and CDR2 from the germline V gene are SGHAT and FQNNGV. The V and J ends lost 1 base and 2 bases respectively, with 6 bases between them. The CDR3 nucleotides are TGTGCCAGCAGCTTAGTAAGCACCTACGAGCAGTACGTC. Protein sequence: CASSLVSTYEQYV.

V usage is TRBV5-1 and J usage is TRBJ2-3, with 12 bases fitting TRBD2. The V gene's germline CDR1 is SGHRS and CDR2 YFSETQ. V shed 2 bases and J 2 bases; nucleotides not matched to a gene: 6. The CDR3 is 17 amino acids. The CDR3 spells CASSFLGLAGPTDTQYF. CDR3 sequence (DNA): TGCGCCAGCAGCTTCCTGGGACTAGCGGGCCCCACAGATACGCAGTATTTT.

J is TRBJ2-5 and V is TRBV11-3; possible D gene TRBD2, 5 bases. The CDR3 has 14 amino acids. Germline V CDR1 and CDR2: SGHNT, YENEEA. V was shortened by 5 bases and J by 4 bases, with 14 bases between the two germline ends. The CDR3 is CASSRVGVGETQYF. CDR3 nucleotide sequence: TGTGCCAGCAGCCGCGTCGGGGTAGGAGAGACCCAGTACTTC.

The genes are TRBV28 and TRBJ1-2; D is perhaps TRBD1 (6 bases). This CDR3 has 17 amino acids. The germline V gene encodes CDR1 MDHEN and CDR2 SYDVKM. Trimming cost V 7 bases and J 4 bases, with 25 bases left between them. CDR3 DNA sequence: TGTGCCAGCACCGAGAGCGTGGGGCAGGGGCTCGTCTATGGCTACACCTTC. Its protein is CASTESVGQGLVYGYTF.

The chain is built from TRBV27 and TRBJ2-3, with D uncertain. V was clipped by 7 bases and J by 6 bases, with 20 bases between them. Germline loops: CDR1 MNHEY, CDR2 SMNVEV (reference sequence). The CDR3 is 15 residues long. The CDR3 DNA sequence: TGTGCCAGCACTCGACGCGACCCGAGGTCGGATACGCAGTATTTT. It encodes CASTRRDPRSDTQYF.

This rearrangement joins TRBV10-1 to TRBJ2-7; D possibly corresponds to TRBD2 (6 bases). Between the trimmed V and J ends, which lost 8 bases and 4 bases, there was a span of 12 bases. CDR1 is WNHNN, CDR2 SYGVQD, per germline (reference sequence). This CDR3 has 12 residues. In DNA, the CDR3 is TGCGCCAGCCCCCACGGGGGTTACGAGCAGTACGTC. Translating gives CASPHGGYEQYV.

The gene calls are TRBV20-1 and TRBJ1-5; D call uncertain. Trimming left V 3 bases short and J 4 bases short, with 13 bases between. Germline values: CDR1 DFQATT, CDR2 SNEGSKA (reference sequence). This CDR3 contains 14 residues. The chain's CDR3 is CSASRLDPNQPQHF. The CDR3 DNA sequence: TGCAGTGCTAGTAGGCTCGACCCGAATCAGCCCCAGCATTTT.

The chain is built from TRBV11-2 and TRBJ2-3; D remains unclear. Germline CDR1 SGHAT, CDR2 FQNNGV. This CDR3 has 14 amino acids. V shed 4 bases and J shed 3 bases, with 11 bases lying between them. The CDR3 bases are TGTGCCAGCAGCTATAACTACGGTACAGATACGCAGTATTTT. Protein: CASSYNYGTDTQYF. The full variable domain, its missing parts supplied by reference TRBV11-2 and TRBJ2-3, is EAGVAQSPRYKIIEKRQSVAFWCNPISGHATLYWYQQILGQGPKLLIQFQNNGVVDDSQLPKDRFSAERLKGVDSTLKIQPAKLEDSAVYLCASSYNYGTDTQYFGPGTRLTVL.

The chain combines TRBV5-1 with TRBJ2-7; 7 bases align to TRBD1. Germline V lookup: CDR1 SGHRS, CDR2 YFSETQ. This CDR3 comprises 16 residues. Germline trimming cut 0 bases from V and 3 bases from J; bases unmatched to any gene: 9. The DNA of the CDR3 is TGCGCCAGCAGCTTGGGGTTCGCACAGGGGATCTACGAGCAGTACTTC. Its translation: CASSLGFAQGIYEQYF.

This clone showed up just once. The chain carries TRBV6-2 or TRBV6-3 and TRBJ1-1, with a possible D match to TRBD1 (5 bases). CDR3 length: 16 amino acids. V was pared by 0 bases and J by 1 base, with 12 bases between. Per germline, CDR1 MNHEY and CDR2 SVGEGT. The CDR3 nucleotides are TGTGCCAGCAGTTACTCGACTGGCAGGGCGAACACTGAAGCTTTCTTT. This codes for CASSYSTGRANTEAFF.

A few counts support this clone. The genes are TRBV11-1 and TRBJ2-1; 7 bases are shared with TRBD1. This CDR3 region has 13 residues. Unmatched junction bases numbered 6, after V lost 5 bases and J lost 8 bases. Germline assignment: CDR1 SGHAT and CDR2 FQDESV (reference sequence). The CDR3 is CASSGDRDHEQFF. The CDR3 DNA follows: TGTGCCAGCAGCGGTGACAGGGACCATGAGCAGTTCTTC.

Worth noting for this clone: This sample also contains other DNA sequences that code for the same CDR3. The chain employs TRBV9 and TRBJ1-3, with D perhaps matching TRBD1 (6 bases). Trimming removed 2 bases at V and 1 base at J, with 7 bases between. Looked up from germline, CDR1 is SGDLS and CDR2 is YYNGEE. This CDR3 is 14 amino acids long. The CDR3 here is CASSVRGSGNTIYF. For the CDR3, the DNA is TGTGCCAGCAGCGTGAGGGGGTCTGGAAACACCATATATTTT.

The V call is TRBV6-5, the J call TRBJ1-2; 7 nucleotides match TRBD1. V trimming: 6 bases; J trimming: 6 bases; junction bases outside the gene matches: 1. The CDR3 is made up of 11 amino acids. Germline CDR1 and CDR2: MNHEY and SVGAGI. The CDR3 loop is CASSDRDGYTF. The CDR3 bases are TGTGCCAGCAGCGACAGGGATGGCTACACCTTC.

V gene TRBV5-1 combines with J gene TRBJ2-3; no reliable D call. The V end was cut by 5 bases, the J end by 0 bases, with 4 bases between. The germline gives CDR1 SGHRS, CDR2 YFSETQ. This CDR3 is built from 12 residues. Here the CDR3 DNA reads TGCGCCAGCAGGCCTAGCACAGATACGCAGTATTTT. This gives the protein CASRPSTDTQYF.

This chain joins TRBV7-8 and TRBJ2-7; possibly TRBD1 for D (5 bases). Germline CDR1 SGHVS, CDR2 FQNEAQ. Between the trimmed V and J ends, which lost 5 bases and 0 bases, there was a span of 17 bases. The CDR3 consists of 16 residues. The CDR3 coding sequence is TGTGCCAGCAGCCTCAGGGCGACAGTTAGCTCCTACGAGCAGTACTTC. This translates into CASSLRATVSSYEQYF.